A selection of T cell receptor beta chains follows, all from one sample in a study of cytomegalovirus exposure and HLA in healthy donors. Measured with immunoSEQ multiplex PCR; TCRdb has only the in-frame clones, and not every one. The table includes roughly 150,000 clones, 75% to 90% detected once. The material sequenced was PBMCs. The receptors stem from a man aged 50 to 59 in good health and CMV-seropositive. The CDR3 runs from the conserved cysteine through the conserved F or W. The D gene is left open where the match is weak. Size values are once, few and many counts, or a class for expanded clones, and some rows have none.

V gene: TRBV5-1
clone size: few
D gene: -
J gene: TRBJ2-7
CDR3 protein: CASSLREAGSSYEQYF
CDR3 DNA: TGCGCCAGCAGCTTGCGAGAAGCTGGGAGCTCCTACGAGCAGTACTTC

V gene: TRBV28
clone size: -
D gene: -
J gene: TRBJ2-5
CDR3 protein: CASSLRPSYETQYF
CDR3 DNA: TGTGCCAGCAGTTTAAGGCCTAGCTATGAGACCCAGTACTTC

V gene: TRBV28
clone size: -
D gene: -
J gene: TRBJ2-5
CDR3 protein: CASSFRGVETQYF
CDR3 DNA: TGTGCCAGCAGTTTCCGGGGTGTAGAGACCCAGTACTTC

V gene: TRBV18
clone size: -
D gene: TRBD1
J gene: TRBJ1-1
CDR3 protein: CASSRTGDAGSTEAFF
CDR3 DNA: TGTGCCAGCTCTCGTACAGGGGACGCGGGGAGCACTGAAGCTTTCTTT

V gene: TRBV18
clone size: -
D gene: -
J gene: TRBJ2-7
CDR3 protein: CASSPGTTSSYEQYF
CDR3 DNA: TGTGCCAGCTCACCCGGGACAACTAGCTCCTACGAGCAGTACTTC

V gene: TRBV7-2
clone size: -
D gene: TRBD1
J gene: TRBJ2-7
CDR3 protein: CASSRTGTGKNEQYF
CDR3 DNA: TGTGCCAGCAGCCGAACCGGGACAGGGAAGAACGAGCAGTACTTC

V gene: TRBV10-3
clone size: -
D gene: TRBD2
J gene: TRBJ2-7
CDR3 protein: CATSSGSTYEQYF
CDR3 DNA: TGTGCCACCTCTAGCGGGTCAACCTACGAGCAGTACTTC

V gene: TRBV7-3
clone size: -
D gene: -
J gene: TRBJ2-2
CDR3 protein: CASSLGPGEVTGELFF
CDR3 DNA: TGTGCCAGCAGCTTAGGTCCTGGGGAGGTTACCGGGGAGCTGTTTTTT

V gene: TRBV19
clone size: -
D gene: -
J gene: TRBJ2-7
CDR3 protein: CASKDGPLGGEQYF
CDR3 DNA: TGTGCCAGTAAGGACGGGCCCCTCGGAGGCGAGCAGTACTTC

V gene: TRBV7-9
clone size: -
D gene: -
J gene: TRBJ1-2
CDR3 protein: CASSLERAYGYTF
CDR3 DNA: TGTGCCAGCAGCTTAGAGAGAGCCTATGGCTACACCTTC

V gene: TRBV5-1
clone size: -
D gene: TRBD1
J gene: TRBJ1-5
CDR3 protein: CASSPTGYSNQPQHF
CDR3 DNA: TGCGCCAGCAGCCCGACAGGGTATAGCAATCAGCCCCAGCATTTT

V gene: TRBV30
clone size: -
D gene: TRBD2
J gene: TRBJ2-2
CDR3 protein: CAWGEGYGTGELFF
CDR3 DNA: TGTGCCTGGGGGGAGGGGTACGGCACCGGGGAGCTGTTTTTT

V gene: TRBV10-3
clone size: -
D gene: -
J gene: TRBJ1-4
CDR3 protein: CAARGTEKLFF
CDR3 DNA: TGTGCCGCGAGGGGGACCGAAAAACTGTTTTTT

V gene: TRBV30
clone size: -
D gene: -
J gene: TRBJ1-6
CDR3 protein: CAAHRELGSPLHF
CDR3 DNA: TGTGCTGCTCATCGGGAACTGGGTTCACCCCTCCACTTT

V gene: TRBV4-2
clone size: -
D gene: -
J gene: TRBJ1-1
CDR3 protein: CASSQGRLPNTEAFF
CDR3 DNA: TGTGCCAGCAGCCAAGGGAGGTTACCAAACACTGAAGCTTTCTTT

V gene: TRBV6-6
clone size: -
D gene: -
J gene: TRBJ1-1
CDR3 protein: CASKVGGRENTEAFF
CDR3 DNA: TGTGCCAGCAAGGTCGGTGGGCGCGAGAACACTGAAGCTTTCTTT

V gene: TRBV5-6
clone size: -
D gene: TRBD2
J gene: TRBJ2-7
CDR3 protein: CASSLLPPSGLAGVEQYF
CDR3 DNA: TGTGCCAGCAGCTTATTACCTCCCTCGGGACTAGCGGGAGTCGAGCAGTACTTC